The 30 T cell receptor beta chains listed next were all sequenced from one sample in a study of blood T cell repertoires in COVID-19 (dated by TCRdb to 2020 to 2022). Library creation used the immunoSEQ multiplex PCR assay. Sourced from immuneACCESS, this table was stored by TCRdb with only in-frame sequences that have V and J called. A share of the clones is absent; for the studies checked, an unresolved V gene accounts for under half, and the remainder has no known explanation. The sample records some 140,000 clones, over 80% of which are singletons. The ten largest clones take up under 3% of the sample. The sequenced sample consisted of peripheral blood. The receptors here all came from a man in his fifties or sixties with active COVID-19.

The chain recombines TRBV19 with TRBJ2-3; no firm D call. From germline, CDR1 is LNHDA and CDR2 SQIVND (reference sequence). CDR3 size: 14 residues. V was clipped by 5 bases and J by 1 base, with 10 bases between them. CDR3 amino acids: CASSPDMGTDTQYF. CDR3 sequence (DNA): TGTGCCAGTAGTCCAGATATGGGCACAGATACGCAGTATTTT.

The rearrangement joins TRBV19 to TRBJ2-3; TRBD2 agrees at 12 bases. CDR3 length: 14 residues. J gave up 4 bases and V 7 bases, and 3 bases lay outside the gene matches. In germline, CDR1 is LNHDA, CDR2 SQIVND (reference sequence). The DNA of the CDR3 is TGTGCCAGTAAACGGACTAGCGGGGCAGATACGCAGTATTTT. Its protein product is CASKRTSGADTQYF. Together with reference TRBV19 and TRBJ2-3, the CDR3 gives the full variable domain: DGGITQSPKYLFRKEGQNVTLSCEQNLNHDAMYWYRQDPGQGLRLIYYSQIVNDFQKGDIAEGYSVSREKKESFPLTVTSAQKNPTAFYLCASKRTSGADTQYFGPGTRLTVL.

The sample holds a few counts of this clone. The J gene is TRBJ1-4, the V gene TRBV3-1 (or the pseudogene TRBV3-2); D unclear. V dropped 1 base and J dropped 4 bases, with 7 bases sitting between them. CDR3 length equals 14 residues. From germline, CDR1 is LGHDT and CDR2 YNNKEL (reference sequence). CDR3 loop: CASSQGTVNEKLFF. The CDR3 region has the DNA TGTGCCAGCAGCCAAGGAACGGTTAATGAAAAACTGTTTTTT.

The chain couples TRBV5-4 to TRBJ1-3, with 7 bases lining up with TRBD1. Germline V gene lookup returns CDR1 SGHNT and CDR2 YYREEE (reference sequence). Trimming took 3 bases from V and 3 from J; bases not matched to a gene: 6. The CDR3 loop spans 15 amino acids. The CDR3 bases are TGTGCCAGCAGCTCCAGGGGGGAGTTTGGAAACACCATATATTTT. This codes for CASSSRGEFGNTIYF.

The V and J genes are TRBV19 and TRBJ1-1; perhaps TRBD1 as D (6 bases). The V end lost 0 bases, the J end lost 2 bases, and 16 bases lay between the germline ends. Germline lookup yields CDR1 LNHDA and CDR2 SQIVND (reference sequence). The CDR3 spans 17 residues. The DNA for the CDR3 is TGTGCCAGTAGTATAGACCCTCCGGGACAAATAAACACTGAAGCTTTCTTT. This codes for CASSIDPPGQINTEAFF. The full variable domain, in which reference TRBV19 and TRBJ1-1 provide the parts outside the CDR3, is DGGITQSPKYLFRKEGQNVTLSCEQNLNHDAMYWYRQDPGQGLRLIYYSQIVNDFQKGDIAEGYSVSREKKESFPLTVTSAQKNPTAFYLCASSIDPPGQINTEAFFGQGTRLTVV.

This chain joins TRBV2 and TRBJ1-4, with 12 bases identical to TRBD1. J was trimmed by 7 bases and V by 7 bases; bases with no gene match: 7. CDR1 is SNHLY and CDR2 is FYNNEI in the germline V gene. The CDR3 covers 15 residues. CDR3 sequence (DNA): TGTGCCAGCAAGGGACAGGGGGCCCCTGGTGAAAAACTGTTTTTT. Translating gives CASKGQGAPGEKLFF.

This clone was found a few times. The gene calls are TRBV4-1 and TRBJ1-1; weak D call: TRBD1 (6 bases). The CDR3 runs to 14 residues. Trimming pared 0 bases from V and 7 bases from J, leaving 12 bases between. The germline CDR1 and CDR2 sequences are MGHRA and YSYEKL. The CDR3 DNA sequence: TGCGCCAGCAGCCAAGATCCCGACAGGTATGAAGCTTTCTTT. It yields the protein CASSQDPDRYEAFF.

The J gene is TRBJ2-5, the V gene TRBV3-1 (or the pseudogene TRBV3-2), with D possibly being TRBD2 (6 bases). The CDR3 sequence is 14 residues long. V lost 4 bases and J 1 base, leaving 10 bases between the germline ends. Looked up from germline, CDR1 is LGHDT and CDR2 is YNNKEL (reference sequence). CDR3 loop: CASSPRDFQETQYF. The CDR3, as DNA: TGTGCCAGCAGCCCCCGGGACTTCCAAGAGACCCAGTACTTC.

The chain employs TRBV7-7 and TRBJ2-2; TRBD2 matches at 9 bases. V lost 1 base and J lost 4; bases outside the gene matches: 7. The CDR3 extends over 17 amino acids. Germline CDR1 SSHAT, CDR2 FNYEAQ (reference sequence). CDR3 in DNA: TGTGCCAGCAGCTTAGGCCGCGGGGGGGCCGGCACCGGGGAGCTGTTTTTT. It specifies CASSLGRGGAGTGELFF.

The chain has TRBV19 and TRBJ1-2; maybe TRBD1 (5 bases). In germline, CDR1 is LNHDA, CDR2 SQIVND (reference sequence). The CDR3 runs 15 residues. Trimming took off 1 base at V and 2 bases at J, with 11 bases between the two ends. The CDR3 DNA sequence: TGTGCCAGTAGTATAGCTGGGGGGAAGAACTATGGCTACACCTTC. Residues: CASSIAGGKNYGYTF.

The genes are TRBV7-9 and TRBJ1-6, with 7 bases fitting TRBD1. Germline V gives CDR1 SEHNR, CDR2 FQNEAQ (reference sequence). The CDR3 extends over 15 amino acids. J lost 7 bases, V lost 2 bases, and 5 bases had no gene match. The CDR3 spells CASSLYQTGNSPLHF. CDR3 nucleotide sequence: TGTGCCAGCAGCTTATATCAGACAGGGAATTCACCCCTCCACTTT.

This clone was counted once. The chain couples TRBV18 to TRBJ1-5, with D maybe TRBD1 (6 bases). The length of the CDR3 is 15 residues. CDR1 is KGHSH and CDR2 is LQKENI in the germline V gene. The germline V and J ends were trimmed by 5 bases and 1 base, with 12 bases remaining between them. The DNA of the CDR3 is TGTGCCAGCTCAGCCCAACAGGGAAGCAATCAGCCCCAGCATTTT. Translating gives CASSAQQGSNQPQHF.

This clone occurred a few times. This chain links TRBV19 with TRBJ1-2, with 9 bases identical to TRBD1. Per germline, CDR1 LNHDA and CDR2 SQIVND (reference sequence). This CDR3 is built from 14 residues. V dropped 4 bases and J dropped 3; count of bases not matched to a gene: 3. CDR3 DNA: TGTGCCAGTAGTAGGACAGGGGATTACTATGGCTACACCTTC. Protein product: CASSRTGDYYGYTF.

The chain combines TRBV2 with TRBJ1-6; tentatively, D is TRBD1 (5 bases). The V end was cut by 7 bases, the J end by 9 bases, with 10 bases between. Looked up from germline, CDR1 is SNHLY and CDR2 is FYNNEI. The CDR3 totals 12 residues. CDR3 DNA sequence: TGTGCCAGCAAGGGGTTTGGTTCACCCCTCCACTTT. This sequence encodes CASKGFGSPLHF.

The J gene is TRBJ1-2, the V gene TRBV5-4, with D maybe TRBD1 (6 bases). Germline values: CDR1 SGHNT, CDR2 YYREEE (reference sequence). CDR3 length: 15 residues. Trimming pared 3 bases from V and 0 bases from J, leaving 12 bases between. The CDR3 loop is CASSSKGTSNYGYTF. The CDR3 region has the DNA TGTGCCAGCAGCTCCAAAGGGACATCTAACTATGGCTACACCTTC.

This clone was picked up a small number of times. The V gene is TRBV7-6, the J gene TRBJ1-4; 8 bases align to TRBD1. CDR1 is SGHVS, CDR2 FNYEAQ, per germline. V gave up 1 base and J gave up 8 bases; unmatched junction bases: 6. The CDR3 runs to 15 residues. DNA of the CDR3: TGTGCCAGCAGCTTAGGACAGGGGCCGGGGGAAAAACTGTTTTTT. Translation gives CASSLGQGPGEKLFF.

The V gene is TRBV5-1, the J gene TRBJ2-7; 9 positions match TRBD1. CDR1 is SGHRS and CDR2 is YFSETQ in the germline V gene. This CDR3 has 13 amino acids. The trim removed 7 bases at V and 4 bases at J, leaving 6 bases unmatched. The CDR3 nucleotides read TGCGCCAGCCCCGGGACAGGGACGTACGAGCAGTACTTC. Protein product: CASPGTGTYEQYF.

Comments on this clone: Other DNA sequences in the same sample also yield this CDR3. V usage is TRBV28 and J usage is TRBJ2-7; D perhaps matches TRBD2 (7 bases). V was trimmed by 5 bases and J by 3 bases, leaving 20 bases between them. The CDR3 runs 16 residues. CDR1 and CDR2 from the germline V gene are MDHEN and SYDVKM. The DNA for the CDR3 is TGTGCCAGCAGTGGGGGGGCCGGGGGTGAGGTCTACGAGCAGTACTTC. Amino acids: CASSGGAGGEVYEQYF.

The chain uses TRBV13 and TRBJ1-6; D is uncertain. The CDR3 is 15 amino acids. The germline V gene encodes CDR1 PRHDT and CDR2 FYEKMQ (reference sequence). V lost 5 bases and J 8 bases, leaving 16 bases between the germline ends. Here the CDR3 DNA reads TGTGCCAGCAGCGTCCAGTCACCCGGGGATTCACCCCTCCACTTT. This translates into CASSVQSPGDSPLHF. Together with reference TRBV13 and TRBJ1-6, the CDR3 gives the full variable domain: AAGVIQSPRHLIKEKRETATLKCYPIPRHDTVYWYQQGPGQDPQFLISFYEKMQSDKGSIPDRFSAQQFSDYHSELNMSSLELGDSALYFCASSVQSPGDSPLHFGNGTRLTVT.

This sequence joins TRBV4-2 and TRBJ2-3, with 7 bases aligning to TRBD2. V trimming: 4 bases; J trimming: 4 bases; junction bases outside the gene matches: 11. The CDR3 runs to 16 residues. Germline values: CDR1 LGHNA, CDR2 YNFKEQ. CDR3 residues: CASSPEVGGRADTQYF. CDR3 bases: TGTGCCAGCAGCCCCGAAGTCGGGGGGAGGGCAGATACGCAGTATTTT.

V is TRBV4-1 and J is TRBJ1-2, with no clear D. In germline, CDR1 is MGHRA, CDR2 YSYEKL. The CDR3 contains 16 residues. The ends were cut back, 2 bases at V and 4 bases at J, with 17 bases in the middle. The CDR3 region has the DNA TGCGCCAGCAGCCAAAAGTTTCGGGGAGGGTTCTATGGCTACACCTTC. Its translation is CASSQKFRGGFYGYTF.

V usage is TRBV30 and J usage is TRBJ1-2, with 7 positions matching TRBD1. The ends lost 2 bases at V and 9 bases at J; junction bases unmatched: 15. Germline V gives CDR1 GTSNPN, CDR2 SVGIG (reference sequence). The CDR3 is made up of 15 amino acids. The CDR3 DNA follows: TGTGCCTGGAGTAAGGGTTTACAGGGGATCTCGAGCTACACCTTC. Protein sequence: CAWSKGLQGISSYTF.

V usage is TRBV3-1 (or the pseudogene TRBV3-2) and J usage is TRBJ2-1; 9 bases match TRBD1. V shed 3 bases, J shed 6 bases, and the junction held 6 bases outside the gene matches. Germline values: CDR1 LGHDT, CDR2 YNNKEL (reference sequence). There are 15 residues in the CDR3. CDR3 amino acids: CASSHAGTGFNEQFF. DNA for the CDR3: TGTGCCAGCAGCCACGCCGGGACAGGGTTCAATGAGCAGTTCTTC.

This chain links TRBV7-2 with TRBJ1-2; 10 nucleotides match TRBD1. The CDR3 extends over 14 amino acids. V shed 1 base, J shed 4 bases, and the junction held 0 bases outside the gene matches. The V gene's germline CDR1 is SGHTA and CDR2 FQGNSA. CDR3 nucleotide sequence: TGTGCCAGCAGCTTAGGGACAGGGGGCTATGGCTACACCTTC. Translated: CASSLGTGGYGYTF. The full variable domain, its missing parts supplied by reference TRBV7-2 and TRBJ1-2, is GAGVSQSPSNKVTEKGKDVELRCDPISGHTALYWYRQSLGQGLEFLIYFQGNSAPDKSGLPSDRFSAERTGGSVSTLTIQRTQQEDSAVYLCASSLGTGGYGYTFGSGTRLTVV.

This clone showed up just once. The chain recombines TRBV10-3 with TRBJ1-2; TRBD1 matches 10 bases. The trim removed 9 bases at V and 3 bases at J, leaving 4 bases unmatched. Germline lookup yields CDR1 ENHRY and CDR2 SYGVKD. The length of the CDR3 is 13 residues. The CDR3 DNA is TGTGCCATATCCGGGACAGGGGACTATGGCTACACCTTC. It is translated as CAISGTGDYGYTF.

The chain employs TRBV3-1 (or the pseudogene TRBV3-2) and TRBJ1-4, with TRBD1 matching 11 bases. The CDR3 loop spans 14 amino acids. The germline CDR1 and CDR2 sequences are LGHDT and YNNKEL (reference sequence). V shed 3 bases, J shed 7 bases, and the junction held 1 base outside the gene matches. The CDR3 DNA follows: TGTGCCAGCAGCCAGGGACAGGGGGGTGAAAAACTGTTTTTT. Translated: CASSQGQGGEKLFF.

This clone came up a few times. The rearrangement uses TRBV14 and TRBJ1-1; D perhaps matches TRBD1 (5 bases). The germline V gene has CDR1 SGHDN and CDR2 FVKESK. V dropped 1 base and J dropped 6 bases, with 12 bases sitting between them. This CDR3 is built from 14 residues. CDR3 nucleotide sequence: TGTGCCAGCAGCCAAGGGGGCTGGGTTCCTGAAGCTTTCTTT. Residues: CASSQGGWVPEAFF.

The chain joins TRBV6-5 to TRBJ2-3, with TRBD2 matching 11 bases. Germline lookup yields CDR1 MNHEY and CDR2 SVGAGI. Trimming removed 6 bases from V and 2 bases from J; junction bases left unmatched: 4. The CDR3 totals 15 residues. In DNA, the CDR3 is TGTGCCAGCAGAAGACTAGCGGGGACCACAGATACGCAGTATTTT. This codes for CASRRLAGTTDTQYF.

V gene TRBV29-1 combines with J gene TRBJ2-2, with D perhaps TRBD1 (7 bases). The V gene lost 6 bases and the J gene lost 0 bases, with 14 bases spanning the gap. CDR3 length: 15 amino acids. Germline V gives CDR1 SQVTM, CDR2 ANQGSEA. The CDR3 here is CSVRGGTANTGELFF. The DNA for the CDR3 is TGCAGCGTGCGAGGAGGGACAGCGAACACCGGGGAGCTGTTTTTT.

V gene TRBV6-5 combines with J gene TRBJ1-5, with a tentative D call TRBD1 (5 bases). V shed 3 bases and J shed 5 bases, with 11 bases lying between them. The germline CDR1 and CDR2 sequences are MNHEY and SVGAGI. This CDR3 spans 14 amino acids. DNA of the CDR3: TGTGCCAGCAGTTATATGGGGGGACATCAGCCCCAGCATTTT. Translated, it gives CASSYMGGHQPQHF.